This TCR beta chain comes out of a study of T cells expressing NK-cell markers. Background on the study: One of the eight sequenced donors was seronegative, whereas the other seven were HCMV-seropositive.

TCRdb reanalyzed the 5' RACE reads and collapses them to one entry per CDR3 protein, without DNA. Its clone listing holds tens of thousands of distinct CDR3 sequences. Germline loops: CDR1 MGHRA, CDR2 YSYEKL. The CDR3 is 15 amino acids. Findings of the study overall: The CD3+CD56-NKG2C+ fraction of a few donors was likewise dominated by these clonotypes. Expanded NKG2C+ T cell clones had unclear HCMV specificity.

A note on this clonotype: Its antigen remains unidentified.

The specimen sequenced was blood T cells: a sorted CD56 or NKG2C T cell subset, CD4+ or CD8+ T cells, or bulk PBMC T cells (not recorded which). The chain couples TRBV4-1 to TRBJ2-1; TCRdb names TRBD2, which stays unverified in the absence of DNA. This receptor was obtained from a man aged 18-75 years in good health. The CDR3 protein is CASSQSSGSYNEQFF.